One and the same sample provided the 23 T cell receptor beta chains below, sequenced in a study of regulatory T cells in long-lasting Graves disease. Relying on iRepertoire HTBI primers and Arm-PCR of CDR3 regions, the team built TCR beta libraries. TCRdb re-derived calls from the multiplex PCR reads in MiXCR, one entry per CDR3 protein. The sample lists hundreds of thousands of distinct CDR3 sequences, 15% occurring once. Documented time point: newly diagnosed GD, antithyroid drugs for less than 3 months. Construction of the TCR library relied on RNA isolated from PBMCs. Sequences were derived from peripheral blood mononuclear cells (PBMCs), sampled at new diagnosis, from a patient treated with antithyroid drugs. These receptors were taken from a female donor with Graves disease.

This clonotype occurred many times. The V gene is TRBV12-3 or TRBV12-4, the J gene TRBJ2-1; D call uncertain. Trimming pared 5 bases from V and 2 bases from J, leaving 4 bases between. This CDR3 is 12 amino acids long. This CDR3 reads CASSLTYNEQFF. In DNA, the CDR3 is TGTGCCAGCAGTCTGACCTACAATGAGCAGTTCTTC.

The rearrangement joins TRBV20-1 to TRBJ2-7, with D perhaps TRBD2 (5 bases). Germline V lookup: CDR1 DFQATT, CDR2 SNEGSKA (reference sequence). This CDR3 is built from 13 residues. V was trimmed by 3 bases and J by 3 bases, leaving 12 bases between them. The CDR3 protein is CSASDAGNYEQYF. CDR3 bases: TGCAGTGCTAGTGACGCGGGTAACTACGAGCAGTACTTC.

This clonotype was picked up a small number of times. J is TRBJ2-3 and V is TRBV12-3 or TRBV12-4, with D possibly matching TRBD2 (6 bases). The CDR3 is made up of 14 amino acids. V was pared by 6 bases and J by 0 bases, with 10 bases between. Written as DNA, the CDR3 is TGTGCCAGCAGGCCTAGCGCCAGCACAGATACGCAGTATTTT. Residues: CASRPSASTDTQYF.

This clonotype was recorded many times. This chain uses TRBV10-3 with TRBJ2-3; either TRBD1 or TRBD2 may fit D (5 bases each). Germline V gene sequence: CDR1 ENHRY, CDR2 SYGVKD. The germline V and J ends were trimmed by 4 bases and 6 bases, with 11 bases remaining between them. The CDR3 length is 13 residues. The CDR3 DNA follows: TGTGCCATCAGTGGTCAGGGAGCGGATACGCAGTATTTT. Translated: CAISGQGADTQYF.

Many counts were recorded for this clonotype. The genes are TRBV28 and TRBJ2-4; D gene uncertain. Trimming removed 7 bases from V and 9 bases from J, with 10 bases in between. CDR3 length: 11 amino acids. Germline CDR1 reads MDHEN; CDR2 reads SYDVKM. CDR3 sequence: CASTYARIQYF. CDR3 bases: TGTGCCAGCACCTACGCCCGCATTCAGTACTTC.

This clonotype was detected only a few times. The chain uses TRBV27 and TRBJ2-7; D remains ambiguous. The CDR3 spans 13 residues. Germline V gives CDR1 MNHEY, CDR2 SMNVEV (reference sequence). The V and J ends lost 2 bases and 2 bases respectively, with 7 bases between them. Here the CDR3 reads CASSLARPYEQYF. The CDR3, as DNA: TGTGCCAGCAGTTTAGCTAGACCCTACGAGCAGTACTTC.

This clonotype was picked up a small number of times. The V call is TRBV9, the J call TRBJ1-1; no clear D. Per germline, CDR1 SGDLS and CDR2 YYNGEE. Deletions cut 3 bases from V and 1 base from J, with 19 bases between. This CDR3 region has 17 residues. The CDR3 loop reads CASSAPAQISKNTEAFF. The CDR3, as DNA: TGTGCCAGCAGCGCCCCAGCCCAGATCAGTAAGAACACTGAAGCTTTCTTT.

This clonotype showed up many times. V usage is TRBV28 and J usage is TRBJ1-1; TRBD1 might be the D (5 bases). The CDR3 is 14 amino acids. Trimming removed 2 bases from V and 4 bases from J, with 11 bases in between. Per the germline V gene, CDR1 is MDHEN and CDR2 is SYDVKM. The CDR3: CASSLGGEVTEAFF. CDR3 coding DNA: TGTGCCAGCAGTTTAGGAGGGGAGGTCACTGAAGCTTTCTTT.

This clonotype was seen at least ten times. The chain recombines TRBV20-1 with TRBJ1-4; 8 nucleotides align to TRBD1. CDR3 length: 14 amino acids. CDR1 DFQATT and CDR2 SNEGSKA come from the germline V gene (reference sequence). With 1 base clipped from V and 8 bases from J, the junction kept 6 bases outside the gene matches. CDR3 region: CSARGTGMGEKLFF. The CDR3 nucleotides read TGCAGTGCTAGAGGGACAGGGATGGGGGAAAAACTGTTTTTT.

The chain links TRBV20-1 to TRBJ2-1, with D uncertain. Trimming removed 0 bases at V and 5 bases at J, with 20 bases between. The germline CDR1 and CDR2 sequences are DFQATT and SNEGSKA (reference sequence). The CDR3 covers 17 residues. CDR3 loop: CSARDHGGSAVDNEQFF. In DNA, the CDR3 is TGCAGTGCTAGAGATCACGGCGGCTCTGCGGTGGACAATGAGCAGTTCTTC.

Note on this clonotype: At one end the junction does not follow the germline gene, possibly because of a read error. The V call is TRBV20-1, the J call TRBJ2-3; D ambiguous. Germline V gene sequence: CDR1 DFQATT, CDR2 SNEGSKA (reference sequence). This CDR3 contains 15 residues. CDR3 protein: CSARATPLSIDTKYF. As DNA, the CDR3 is TGCAGTGCTAGAGCCACACCCCTGAGCATAGATACGAAGTATTTT.

This clonotype was found many times. J is TRBJ1-3 and V is TRBV2, with D perhaps TRBD1 (6 bases). CDR1 and CDR2 (germline): SNHLY, FYNNEI. There are 13 residues in the CDR3. The V and J ends lost 10 bases and 0 bases respectively, with 10 bases between them. CDR3 in DNA: TGTGCCACTCGGACAGACTCTGGAAACACCATATATTTT. The encoded protein is CATRTDSGNTIYF.

This clonotype was counted at least ten times. The rearrangement joins TRBV20-1 to TRBJ2-1, with 11 bases aligning to TRBD2. From germline, CDR1 is DFQATT and CDR2 SNEGSKA (reference sequence). V shed 3 bases, J shed 2 bases, and the junction held 9 bases outside the gene matches. The CDR3 totals 17 residues. DNA for the CDR3: TGCAGTGCTAGGATGGAAATAGCGGGAGGGCCCTACAATGAGCAGTTCTTC. Its translation is CSARMEIAGGPYNEQFF.

The chain is built from TRBV6-1 and TRBJ2-7, with 7 bases fitting TRBD1. The CDR3 extends over 15 amino acids. Looked up from germline, CDR1 is MNHNS and CDR2 is SASEGT. The trim removed 4 bases at V and 0 bases at J, leaving 6 bases unmatched. Here the CDR3 reads CASSAPQGSSYEQYF. The CDR3 nucleotides read TGTGCCAGCAGTGCCCCACAGGGGTCCTCCTACGAGCAGTACTTC.

CDR3 loop: CASHEGGAPEAFF. As DNA, the CDR3 is TGTGCCAGCCATGAAGGGGGGGCCCCTGAAGCTTTCTTT. The chain combines TRBV6-1 with TRBJ1-1; D is perhaps TRBD1 (6 bases). There are 13 residues in the CDR3. The V gene's germline CDR1 is MNHNS and CDR2 SASEGT. Between the trimmed V and J ends, which lost 8 bases and 6 bases, there was a span of 16 bases.

The J gene is TRBJ2-6, the V gene TRBV28; D gene uncertain. Per germline, CDR1 MDHEN and CDR2 SYDVKM. The CDR3 sequence is 13 residues long. Trimming stripped 3 bases from V and 4 bases from J, with 4 bases between. CDR3 in DNA: TGTGCCAGCAGTTTTGAAGGGGCCAACGTCCTGACTTTC. Translated: CASSFEGANVLTF. The entire variable domain, with the rest obtained from reference TRBV28 and TRBJ2-6, is as follows: DVKVTQSSRYLVKRTGEKVFLECVQDMDHENMFWYRQDPGLGLRLIYFSYDVKMKEKGDIPEGYSVSREKKERFSLILESASTNQTSMYLCASSFEGANVLTFGAGSRLTVL.

Ten or more counts support this clonotype. The rearrangement links TRBV6-1 to TRBJ1-1; unclear D gene. V was pared by 4 bases and J by 4 bases, with 13 bases between. Germline V CDR1 and CDR2: MNHNS, SASEGT. This CDR3 has 14 amino acids. The chain's CDR3 is CASSADGRGTEAFF. The CDR3 nucleotides are TGTGCCAGCAGTGCCGACGGCCGGGGCACTGAAGCTTTCTTT.

This clonotype was recorded many times. The rearrangement uses TRBV12-3 or TRBV12-4 and TRBJ1-5; D remains ambiguous. Trimming removed 3 bases at V and 0 bases at J, with 15 bases between. This CDR3 region has 17 residues. CDR3 sequence: CASSLLVSKYSNQPQHF. In DNA form, the CDR3 reads TGTGCCAGCAGTTTGCTTGTGAGTAAATATAGCAATCAGCCCCAGCATTTT.

This clonotype has at least ten counts. The genes are TRBV5-1 and TRBJ2-7; possible D gene TRBD1, 5 bases. CDR3 length: 14 amino acids. The V end lost 4 bases, the J end lost 0 bases, and 11 bases lay between the germline ends. The germline gives CDR1 SGHRS, CDR2 YFSETQ. CDR3 coding DNA: TGCGCCAGCAGCCTAGGACACGTCTCCTACGAGCAGTACTTC. It encodes CASSLGHVSYEQYF.

This clonotype turned up a few times. V gene TRBV19 combines with J gene TRBJ2-6; no firm D call. The CDR3 spans 18 residues. Trimming cost V 6 bases and J 0 bases, with 18 bases left between them. CDR1 and CDR2 (germline): LNHDA, SQIVND (reference sequence). This chain's CDR3 is CASSLRLVGFSGANVLTF. CDR3 in DNA: TGTGCCAGTAGCCTCCGCCTGGTGGGGTTCTCTGGGGCCAACGTCCTGACTTTC.

The chain uses TRBV9 and TRBJ2-3; tentative D call: TRBD2 (6 bases). CDR3 length: 15 residues. Germline V gene data show CDR1 as SGDLS and CDR2 as YYNGEE. Trimming removed 3 bases from V and 5 bases from J, with 16 bases in between. CDR3 nucleotide sequence: TGTGCCAGCAGCGGCCGGGACTTACGGGGAGATACGCAGTATTTT. Translated: CASSGRDLRGDTQYF.

This clonotype was recorded many times. This chain uses TRBV20-1 with TRBJ2-5; 8 bases map to TRBD2. The CDR3 totals 15 residues. The V gene end was trimmed by 4 bases and the J gene end by 1 base; junction bases not matched to a gene: 8. Germline lookup yields CDR1 DFQATT and CDR2 SNEGSKA (reference sequence). CDR3 in DNA: TGCAGTGCTAATGTGGCAGCGGGGGCCCAAGAGACCCAGTACTTC. It yields the protein CSANVAAGAQETQYF.

The table lists this clonotype with many counts. V gene TRBV28 combines with J gene TRBJ2-7; a weak D match, TRBD1 (6 bases). CDR3 length: 15 residues. Trimming stripped 5 bases from V and 0 bases from J, with 14 bases between. CDR1 is MDHEN and CDR2 is SYDVKM in the germline V gene. CDR3 region: CASSQWTDNSYEQYF. For the CDR3, the DNA is TGTGCCAGCAGTCAGTGGACAGACAACTCCTACGAGCAGTACTTC.